The rows below give T cell receptor beta chains drawn from one sample of a study of blood T cell repertoires in COVID-19. Clones were sequenced by immunoSEQ multiplex PCR, and TCRdb holds only the in-frame ones, with some missing. This table holds under 300,000 clones, approximately 90% found once. Source material: peripheral blood. These TCRs come from a woman in her 30s with active or convalescent COVID-19. The CDR3 runs from the conserved cysteine through the conserved F or W.

TRBV30 | CALTGDTEAFF
TRBV7-2 | CASSPGTSGRETQYF
TRBV28 | CASKDRTEAYEQYF
TRBV7-9 | CASRLAGVHGELFF
TRBV19 | CASSIIANEQFF
TRBV21-1 | CASSTSLRTASGNTIYF
TRBV7-2 | CASSLATSGGQETQYF
TRBV6-6 | CASSLRPGAHEQYF
TRBV9 | CASSESGTGHQPQHF
TRBV25-1 | CASSGGGTGNSPLHF
TRBV7-9 | CASSLTTGTTGIAYEQYF
TRBV5-1 | CASSPFTGQGNNEQFF
TRBV28 | CASSLAGPETQYF
TRBV10-2 | CASSESTHETQYF
TRBV9 | CASSVPRQGGNQPQHF
TRBV19 | CARDPPRGRLDYGYTF
TRBV3-1/TRBV3-2 | CASTPVRGPLGYTF
TRBV4-2 | CASSQGSGLAGGFGTDTQYF
TRBV7-6 | CASSLALSFNEKLFF
TRBV7-2 | CASSLRGVTKTNEKLFF
TRBV6-5 | CASSYQPGANGYTF
TRBV18 | CASSRPGGADGYTF
TRBV15 | CATSRARVGNQPQHF
TRBV27 | CASNTGRGTEAFF
TRBV5-1 | CASSSSQGTYGYTF
TRBV6-1 | CASSEQGFTEAFF
TRBV7-8 | CASSSIGGPKQETQYF
TRBV29-1 | CSVFAVYYGYTF
TRBV4-2 | CASSPENRELETQYF
TRBV7-9 | CASSLQGTNTEAFF
TRBV14 | CASSRLTSGDYNEQFF
TRBV5-8 | CASSLDQGRQTQYF
TRBV4-3 | CASSPTSTGAGGNTEAFF
TRBV2 | CASSVGYSSYEQYF
TRBV7-9 | CASSPASDSREQYF
TRBV7-9 | CASSSVDRAPEAFF
TRBV5-1 | CASSLLSQQGSEAFF
TRBV7-3 | CASSPIAGGTGELFF
TRBV28 | CASGSGQVGEKLFF
TRBV5-5 | CASSHDSSYNSPLHF
TRBV5-1 | CASSSGNQGATNEKLFF
TRBV5-3 | CARSLGLAGQETQYF
TRBV12-1 | CASSAGLAGGAYEQYF
TRBV18 | CASSPPSVGGNEKLFF